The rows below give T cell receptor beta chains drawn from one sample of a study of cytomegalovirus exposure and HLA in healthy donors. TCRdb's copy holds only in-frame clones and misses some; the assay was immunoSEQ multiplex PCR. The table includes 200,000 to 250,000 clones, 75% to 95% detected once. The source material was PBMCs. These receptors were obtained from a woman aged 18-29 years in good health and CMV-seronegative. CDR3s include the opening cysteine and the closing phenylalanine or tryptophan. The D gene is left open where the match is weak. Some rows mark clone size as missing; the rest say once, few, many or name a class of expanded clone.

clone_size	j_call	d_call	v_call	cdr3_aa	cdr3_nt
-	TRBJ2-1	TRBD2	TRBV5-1	CASSLNGLADYNEQFF	TGCGCCAGCAGCTTGAATGGCCTAGCGGATTACAATGAGCAGTTCTTC
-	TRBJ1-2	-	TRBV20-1	CSARDSYGYTF	TGCAGTGCTAGGGACAGCTATGGCTACACCTTC
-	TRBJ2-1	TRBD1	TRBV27	CASSLGGQQYNEQFF	TGTGCCAGCAGTTTAGGGGGACAGCAATACAATGAGCAGTTCTTC
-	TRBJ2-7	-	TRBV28	CASSRSYEQYF	TGTGCCAGCAGTCGCTCCTACGAGCAGTACTTC
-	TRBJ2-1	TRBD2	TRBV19	CASSRTSGSGTDEQFF	TGTGCCAGTAGCCGGACTAGCGGGAGCGGGACCGATGAGCAGTTCTTC
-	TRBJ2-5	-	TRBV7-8	CASSWKRTVRETQYF	TGTGCCAGCAGTTGGAAACGGACTGTGAGAGAGACCCAGTACTTC
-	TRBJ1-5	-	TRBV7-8	CASSLGGQYSNQPQHF	TGTGCCAGCAGCTTAGGAGGACAGTATAGCAATCAGCCCCAGCATTTT
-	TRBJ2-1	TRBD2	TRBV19	CATKREGLFEQFF	TGTGCCACAAAGCGGGAGGGCCTGTTTGAGCAGTTCTTC
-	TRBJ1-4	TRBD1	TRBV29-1	CSVGDRVGEKLFF	TGCAGCGTCGGGGACAGGGTGGGTGAAAAACTGTTTTTT
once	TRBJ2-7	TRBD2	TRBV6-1	CASRVTSGSSYEQYF	TGTGCCAGCAGGGTGACTAGCGGGAGTAGCTACGAGCAGTACTTC
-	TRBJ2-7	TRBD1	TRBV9	CASSVGGGQSYEQYF	TGTGCCAGCAGCGTAGGAGGGGGACAGTCCTACGAGCAGTACTTC
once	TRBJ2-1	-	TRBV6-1	CASSARERPVYNEQFF	TGTGCCAGCAGTGCTCGAGAGCGACCGGTCTACAATGAGCAGTTCTTC
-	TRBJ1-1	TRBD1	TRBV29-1	CSVAVGGSTEAFF	TGCAGCGTTGCGGTAGGGGGCTCCACTGAAGCTTTCTTT
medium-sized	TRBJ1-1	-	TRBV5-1	CASRRDGRREAEAFF	TGCGCCAGCAGACGAGATGGACGGAGGGAGGCTGAAGCTTTCTTT
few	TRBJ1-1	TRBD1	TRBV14	CASSQVTGRTEAFF	TGTGCCAGCAGCCAAGTGACAGGGCGGACTGAAGCTTTCTTT
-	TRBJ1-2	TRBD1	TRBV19	CASSETGTGFPYGYTF	TGTGCCAGTAGTGAAACCGGGACAGGGTTTCCCTATGGCTACACCTTC
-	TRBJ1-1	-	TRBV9	CASSVVGAPTEAFF	TGTGCCAGCAGCGTAGTTGGGGCCCCGACTGAAGCTTTCTTT